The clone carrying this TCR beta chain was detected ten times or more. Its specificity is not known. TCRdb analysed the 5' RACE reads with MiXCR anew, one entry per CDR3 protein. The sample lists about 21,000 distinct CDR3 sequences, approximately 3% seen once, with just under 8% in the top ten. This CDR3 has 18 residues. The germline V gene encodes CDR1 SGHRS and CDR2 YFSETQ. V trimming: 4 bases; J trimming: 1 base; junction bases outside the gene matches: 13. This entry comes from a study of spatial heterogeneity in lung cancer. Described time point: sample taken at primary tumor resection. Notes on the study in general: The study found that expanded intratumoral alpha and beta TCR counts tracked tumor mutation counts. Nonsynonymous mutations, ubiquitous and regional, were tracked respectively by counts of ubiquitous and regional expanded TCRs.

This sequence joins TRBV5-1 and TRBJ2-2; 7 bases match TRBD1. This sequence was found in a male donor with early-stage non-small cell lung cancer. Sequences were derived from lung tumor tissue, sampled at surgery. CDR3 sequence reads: CASSKHVKTGLNTGELFF. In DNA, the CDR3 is TGCGCCAGCAGCAAACACGTGAAGACAGGGCTGAACACCGGGGAGCTGTTTTTT.